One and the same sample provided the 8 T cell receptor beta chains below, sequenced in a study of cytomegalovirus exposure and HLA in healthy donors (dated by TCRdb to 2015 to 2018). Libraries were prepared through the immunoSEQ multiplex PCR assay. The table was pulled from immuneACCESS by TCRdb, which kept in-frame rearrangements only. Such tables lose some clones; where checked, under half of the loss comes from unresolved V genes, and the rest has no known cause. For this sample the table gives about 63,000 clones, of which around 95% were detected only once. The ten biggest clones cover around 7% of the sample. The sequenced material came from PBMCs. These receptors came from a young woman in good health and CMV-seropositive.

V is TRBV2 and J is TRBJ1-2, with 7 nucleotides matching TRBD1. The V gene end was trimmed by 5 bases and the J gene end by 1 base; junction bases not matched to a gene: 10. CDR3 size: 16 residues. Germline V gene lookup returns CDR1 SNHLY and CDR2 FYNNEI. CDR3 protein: CASSPEGQPFNYGYTF. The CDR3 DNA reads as TGTGCCAGCAGTCCCGAGGGACAGCCTTTTAACTATGGCTACACCTTC.

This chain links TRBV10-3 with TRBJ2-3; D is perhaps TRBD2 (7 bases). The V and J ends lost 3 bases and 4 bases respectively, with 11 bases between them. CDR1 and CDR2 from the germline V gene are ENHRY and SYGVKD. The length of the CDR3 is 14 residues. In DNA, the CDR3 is TGTGCCATCAGTGACTGGGGGGGCGCAGATACGCAGTATTTT. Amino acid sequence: CAISDWGGADTQYF.

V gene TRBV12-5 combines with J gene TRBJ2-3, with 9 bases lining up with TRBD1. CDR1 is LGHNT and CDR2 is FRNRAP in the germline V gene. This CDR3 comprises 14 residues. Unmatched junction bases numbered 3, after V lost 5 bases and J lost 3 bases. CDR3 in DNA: TGTGCTAGTGGTCCACAGGGGGCAACAGATACGCAGTATTTT. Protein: CASGPQGATDTQYF.

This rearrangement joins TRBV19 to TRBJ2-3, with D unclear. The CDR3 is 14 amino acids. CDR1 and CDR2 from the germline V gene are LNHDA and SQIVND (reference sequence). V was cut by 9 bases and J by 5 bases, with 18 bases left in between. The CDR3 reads CASLSDSSGDTQYF. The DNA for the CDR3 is TGTGCCAGCCTTAGTGATTCCTCGGGAGATACGCAGTATTTT.

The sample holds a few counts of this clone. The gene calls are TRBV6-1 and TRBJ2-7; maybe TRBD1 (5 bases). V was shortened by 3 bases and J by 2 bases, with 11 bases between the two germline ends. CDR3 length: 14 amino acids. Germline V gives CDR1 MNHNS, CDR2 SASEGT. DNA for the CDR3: TGTGCCAGCAGTGACCGACAGCTCACCTACGAGCAGTACTTC. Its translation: CASSDRQLTYEQYF.

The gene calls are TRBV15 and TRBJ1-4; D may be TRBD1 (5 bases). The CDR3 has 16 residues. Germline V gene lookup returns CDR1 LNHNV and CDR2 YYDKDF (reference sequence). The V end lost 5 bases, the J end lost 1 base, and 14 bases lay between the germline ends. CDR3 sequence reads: CATSGGGIGTNEKLFF. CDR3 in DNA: TGTGCCACCAGCGGGGGGGGGATTGGAACTAATGAAAAACTGTTTTTT.

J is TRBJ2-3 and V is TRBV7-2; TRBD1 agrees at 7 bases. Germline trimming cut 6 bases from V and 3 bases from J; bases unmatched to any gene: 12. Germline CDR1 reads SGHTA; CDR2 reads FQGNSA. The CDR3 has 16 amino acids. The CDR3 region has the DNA TGTGCCAGCAGACGAGGATCCGGGACAGATACAGATACGCAGTATTTT. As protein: CASRRGSGTDTDTQYF.

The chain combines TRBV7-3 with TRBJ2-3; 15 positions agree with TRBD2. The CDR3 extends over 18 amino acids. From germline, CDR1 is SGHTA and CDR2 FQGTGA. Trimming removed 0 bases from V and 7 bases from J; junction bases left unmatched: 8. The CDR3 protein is CASSLTRGLAGGENTQYF. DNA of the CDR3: TGTGCCAGCAGCTTAACCCGCGGACTAGCGGGGGGGGAAAATACGCAGTATTTT.